This T cell receptor (beta chain) was retrieved from a study of T cells after yellow fever vaccination. TCR cDNA, made by 5'RACE template switching, carried an added universal primer site and UMIs. TCRdb itself ran the 5' RACE reads through MiXCR, one entry per CDR3 protein. The table shows some 560,000 distinct CDR3 sequences, with about 15% occurring only once. Study-level findings and limits: Once the booster was given, most primary-vaccination clones reappeared, at about 96% for CD4 and over 70% for CD8. A weaker but faster secondary response was observed, peaking on day 5 versus 15. Contaminating bulk clonotypes could be abundant in FACS-sorted repertoires.

The CDR3 is 14 amino acids. The V gene's germline CDR1 is DFQATT and CDR2 SNEGSKA (reference sequence). Trimming pared 5 bases from V and 5 bases from J, leaving 17 bases between. This clonotype was observed a few times. As yet, its antigen is unknown. The J gene is TRBJ2-3, the V gene TRBV20-1; D may match TRBD1 or TRBD2 (5 bases each). The clonotype was recovered from a young man who received the YFV17D yellow fever vaccine. The sequencing used PBMCs, collected 5 days after the first yellow fever vaccination. The CDR3 nucleotides are TGCAGTGCTTCTATGGACGGGGCAAGAGATACGCAGTATTTT. It is translated as CSASMDGARDTQYF.